The clone carrying this T cell receptor beta chain came up many times. The antigen is unknown. Deletions cut 0 bases from V and 3 bases from J, with 13 bases between. This CDR3 comprises 16 residues. CDR1 is SGHRS, CDR2 YFSETQ, per germline. The sample is drawn from a study of HIV-infected patients and healthy controls. All unsorted peripheral T cells were captured because whole blood was used without fractionation. About 500 ng RNA was reverse transcribed with alpha and beta constant-region primers. Alpha and beta chain libraries were made separately by chain-specific third strand synthesis with multiplexing indices. Each cDNA molecule was barcoded, and a single primer pair amplified each chain. Priming off the SP2 site generated the second strand. One entry per CDR3 protein, called by TCRdb with MiXCR from the 5' RACE reads. The sample consists of roughly 17,000 distinct CDR3 sequences, roughly 6% of them appearing once.

Points from the study as a whole: Compared with controls, mean Gini indices were significantly raised in HIV-infected repertoires, possibly indicating oligoclonality.

The chain links TRBV5-1 to TRBJ2-1; D is unclear. The clonotype was recovered from an adult in good health. Sequenced sample: blood. The CDR3 nucleotides read TGCGCCAGCAGCTTGGTGGTGGGCAGATTCTACAATGAGCAGTTCTTC. As protein: CASSLVVGRFYNEQFF.